This T cell receptor beta chain was captured in a study of blood T cells in healthy people across ages (dated by TCRdb to 2015 to 2017). Describing the broader study: In model experiments, template switching captured roughly one uniquely barcoded TCR beta cDNA molecule for every two T cells. Using deep sequencing normalized with unique cDNA molecular identifiers, the study measured how TCR beta repertoire diversity changes with age. The donors were split into four age groups: young (average 16 years), middle-aged (about 40), aged (over 55) and long-lived (approximately 80). Two additional independent replicas of 1 million unique cDNA reads from the same blood draw were analyzed for two donors (one aged 18 to 30 and one aged 80 or older). General findings and caveats noted by the study authors: There was a strong correlation between observed TCR beta diversity and the percentage of naive T cells measured by flow cytometry. Estimates of total diversity based on one million sequenced T cells were considered lower bounds and underestimates. Bulk unsorted PBMC profiling prevented conclusive comparison of naive and antigen-experienced compartments. Compared with the aged group, the long-lived group had more naive CD4+ T cells, fewer expanded clones and increased TCR diversity, a pattern suggesting age selection. Because donor CMV infection status was unknown, age-related changes in expanded clonotypes were potentially confounded. Observed TCR beta diversity per million T cells fell roughly linearly with age, and a significant reduction was already apparent by age around 40.

There are a few counts of this clonotype. There is no known antigen for this receptor. Base qualities are not provided; no much larger clone lies one nucleotide away. Donors were a few dozen systemically healthy Caucasian individuals from Russia aged roughly 6 to 95 years. Around 10 milliliters of peripheral blood were drawn from each donor into EDTA-treated Vacutainer tubes. Ficoll-Paque density-gradient centrifugation was used to isolate PBMCs, with at least 7 million obtained per sample. Trizol reagent was used to extract total RNA from PBMCs, with at least 5.5 micrograms per sample. The percentages of naive CD45RAhigh/CD27high T cells were determined by flow cytometry on a PBMC aliquot from every donor. Per the germline V gene, SGHRS is the CDR1 and YFSETQ is the CDR2. V is reduced by 1 base and J by 5 bases, leaving a spacing of 8 bases between them. The CDR3 has 13 amino acids, counting the end cysteine and phenylalanine. The CDR3 DNA has 39 bases and is translated from base 1.

Library preparation was by 5' RACE. Data came from an Illumina HiSeq 2500. A second PCR of about 6 to 11 cycles was run with a J-beta primer mix and a sample-barcoded 5' primer. A template-switch 5' adaptor carrying 12 random nucleotides introduced a unique molecular identifier onto each TCR beta cDNA molecule. Each sample yielded at least 3 million CDR3-containing paired-end reads. The Mint cDNA synthesis kit, primed by a TRBC-specific oligonucleotide, was used to synthesize first-strand cDNA from all RNA. All cDNA was treated with uracil-DNA glycosylase and then went through a first 18-cycle PCR with the universal primers M1SS and BC2_uni_R. On the study's bioinformatics: Each sample was normalized by randomly selecting 1 million high-quality reads, each carrying a distinct molecular identifier. Instead of being binned into consensus sequences, reads with shared molecular identifiers were discarded. MiTCR, set to a Q25 quality threshold and the strictest error-elimination algorithm, was used for CDR3 identification, clonotype clustering and error correction. A nonparametric unseen species model using Euler transformation provided a lower-bound estimate of total TCR beta diversity. TCRdb reprocessed the public reads (quality trimming at Q25 with fastp, clone calling with MiXCR) and kept in-frame beta chains. Each CDR3 protein gets just one entry, which takes the most common genes and DNA from the rows behind it. It is TCRdb's table, rather than the study itself, that gives the V and J calls and clone size. Within this sample are 1 million or so distinct CDR3 sequences, with less than 25% of them counted one time only. The leading ten clones occupy approximately 0.79% of the sample.

Separately, the same data were catalogued under a study of T cells of mothers and their children. According to the second study: The donors were nine systemically healthy Caucasian individuals, made up of three mothers and their six children. cDNA synthesis consumed the entire amount of extracted RNA, loaded at around 1.5 ug RNA in each 15 ul reaction. Sample barcodes and 2-4 random nucleotides were added via the M1S primer in the second PCR. Each mother yielded over 8.5 million TCR beta CDR3 reads and each child 2.5 million to 3 million reads. Thymic selection similarly shapes TCR recombination output in related and unrelated pairs, with minor effect from inherited differences. Related mother-child pairs always showed normalized repertoire overlap that was slightly higher than in unrelated mother-child pairs, though the difference was never significant. No persistent microchimeric T cell clones were found, with a detection sensitivity of around 100 clones per million clonotypes. The study used deep NGS to compare TCR beta repertoires of mothers and children, seeking features distinguishing related mother-child pairs from unrelated individuals. Mothers averaged roughly 40 +/- 4 years of age and children averaged 11 +/- 4 years. After adapter ligation with NEBNext reagents, the libraries were sequenced on Illumina HiSeq 2000 with 100+100 nt paired-end reads. Mother and child libraries were prepared a month apart and sequenced in separate runs to prevent cross-contamination. For each donor, somewhere between roughly 450,000 and 2,100,000 distinct TCR beta clonotypes were identified. Naive TCR beta clonotypes were estimated from low-frequency clonotypes matched to each donor's FACS-determined naive share, without sorting.

The origin of this receptor is a girl aged 2-10 years in good health. The sequencing input was blood. The sequence links TRBV5-1 to TRBJ2-3; the D gene cannot be resolved reliably. DNA sequence: TGCGCCAGCAGCTTGTGGTCCGGAGATACGCAGTATTTT. This gives the protein CASSLWSGDTQYF.